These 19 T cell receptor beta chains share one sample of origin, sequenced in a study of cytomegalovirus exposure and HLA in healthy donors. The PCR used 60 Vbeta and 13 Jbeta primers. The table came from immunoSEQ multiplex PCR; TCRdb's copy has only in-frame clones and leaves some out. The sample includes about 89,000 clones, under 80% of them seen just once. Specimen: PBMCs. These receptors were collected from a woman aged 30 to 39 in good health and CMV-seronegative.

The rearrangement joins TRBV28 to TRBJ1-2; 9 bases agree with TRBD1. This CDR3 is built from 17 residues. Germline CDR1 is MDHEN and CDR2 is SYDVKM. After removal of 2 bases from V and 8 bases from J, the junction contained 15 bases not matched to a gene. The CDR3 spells CASSLGGGGQGNAGYTF. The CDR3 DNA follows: TGTGCCAGCAGTTTAGGTGGAGGGGGACAGGGTAATGCAGGCTACACCTTC.

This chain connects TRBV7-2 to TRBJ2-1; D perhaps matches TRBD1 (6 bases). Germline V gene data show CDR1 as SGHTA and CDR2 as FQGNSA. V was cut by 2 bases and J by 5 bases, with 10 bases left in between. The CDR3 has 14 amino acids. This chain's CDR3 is CASSLRGSNNEQFF. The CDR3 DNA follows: TGTGCCAGCAGCTTAAGGGGGTCCAACAATGAGCAGTTCTTC.

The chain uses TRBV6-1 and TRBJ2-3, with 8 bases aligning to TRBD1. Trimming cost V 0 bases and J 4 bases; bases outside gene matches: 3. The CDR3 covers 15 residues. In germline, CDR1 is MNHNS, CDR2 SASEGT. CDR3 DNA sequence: TGTGCCAGCAGTGAAGCGGACAGGGCCCCAGATACGCAGTATTTT. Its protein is CASSEADRAPDTQYF.

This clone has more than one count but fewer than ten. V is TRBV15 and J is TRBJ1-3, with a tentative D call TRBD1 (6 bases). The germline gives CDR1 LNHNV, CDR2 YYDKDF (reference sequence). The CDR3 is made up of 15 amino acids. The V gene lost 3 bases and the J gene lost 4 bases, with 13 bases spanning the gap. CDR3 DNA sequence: TGTGCCACCAGCAGGCCCGGGACACCCGGAAACACCATATATTTT. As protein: CATSRPGTPGNTIYF.

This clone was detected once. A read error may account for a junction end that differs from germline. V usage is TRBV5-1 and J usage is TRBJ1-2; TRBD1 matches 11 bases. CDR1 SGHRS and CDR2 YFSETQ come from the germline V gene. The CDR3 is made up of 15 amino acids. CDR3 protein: CASGLEGTGGYGYTF. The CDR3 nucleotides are TGCGCCAGCGGCTTGGAGGGGACAGGGGGATATGGCTACACCTTC. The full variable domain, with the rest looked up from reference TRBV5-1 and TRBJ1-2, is KAGVTQTPRYLIKTRGQQVTLSCSPISGHRSVSWYQQTPGQGLQFLFEYFSETQRNKGNFPGRFSGRQFSNSRSEMNVSTLELGDSALYLCASGLEGTGGYGYTFGSGTRLTVV.

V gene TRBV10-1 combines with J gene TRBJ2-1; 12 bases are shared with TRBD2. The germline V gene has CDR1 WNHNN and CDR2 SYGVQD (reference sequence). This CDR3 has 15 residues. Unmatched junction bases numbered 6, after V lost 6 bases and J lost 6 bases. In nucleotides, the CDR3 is TGCGCCAGCAGCGGGGGGACTAGCGGGTTCAATGAGCAGTTCTTC. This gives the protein CASSGGTSGFNEQFF.

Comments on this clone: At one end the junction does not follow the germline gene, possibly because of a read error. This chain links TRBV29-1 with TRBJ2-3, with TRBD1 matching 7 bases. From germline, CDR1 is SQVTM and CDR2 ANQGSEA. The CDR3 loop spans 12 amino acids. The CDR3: CSVERTGETLYF. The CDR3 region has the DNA TGCAGCGTTGAACGCACAGGGGAAACGCTGTATTTT.

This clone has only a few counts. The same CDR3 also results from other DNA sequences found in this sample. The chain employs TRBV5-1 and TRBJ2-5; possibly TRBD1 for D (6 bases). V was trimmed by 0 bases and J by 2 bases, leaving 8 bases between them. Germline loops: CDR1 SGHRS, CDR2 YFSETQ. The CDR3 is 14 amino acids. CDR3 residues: CASSLGTVQETQYF. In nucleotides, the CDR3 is TGCGCCAGCAGCTTGGGGACAGTACAAGAGACCCAGTACTTC.

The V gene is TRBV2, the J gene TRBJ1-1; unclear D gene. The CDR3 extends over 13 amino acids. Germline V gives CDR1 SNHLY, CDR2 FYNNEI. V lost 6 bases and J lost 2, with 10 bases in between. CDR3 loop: CASSFGENTEAFF. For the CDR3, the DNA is TGTGCCAGCAGCTTCGGGGAAAACACTGAAGCTTTCTTT.

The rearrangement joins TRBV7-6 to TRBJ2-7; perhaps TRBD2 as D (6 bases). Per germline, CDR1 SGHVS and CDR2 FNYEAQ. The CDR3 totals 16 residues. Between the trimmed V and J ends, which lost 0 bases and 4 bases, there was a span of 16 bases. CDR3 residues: CASSLAWIGRKYEQYF. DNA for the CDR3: TGTGCCAGCAGCTTAGCGTGGATCGGGAGAAAATACGAGCAGTACTTC.

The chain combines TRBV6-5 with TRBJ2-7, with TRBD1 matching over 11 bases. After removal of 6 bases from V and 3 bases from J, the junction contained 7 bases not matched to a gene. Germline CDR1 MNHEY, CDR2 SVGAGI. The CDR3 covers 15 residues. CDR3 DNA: TGTGCCAGCAGGCGATCCGGGACAGGGGGCTACGAGCAGTACTTC. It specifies CASRRSGTGGYEQYF.

The CDR3 loop reads CASTPGQGGGGYTF. The CDR3 DNA reads TGCGCCAGCACTCCGGGACAAGGGGGTGGTGGCTACACCTTC. This sequence joins TRBV10-1 and TRBJ1-2; possible D gene TRBD1, 6 bases. Trimming removed 7 bases at V and 7 bases at J, with 19 bases between. The CDR3 sequence is 14 residues long. From germline, CDR1 is WNHNN and CDR2 SYGVQD (reference sequence).

CDR3 sequence (DNA): TGTGCCAGCAGCGTTTCTGGGGGGGTCACCGGGGAGCTGTTTTTT. Translating it yields CASSVSGGVTGELFF. V is TRBV9 and J is TRBJ2-2; TRBD2 agrees at 7 bases. The trim removed 2 bases at V and 4 bases at J, leaving 5 bases unmatched. Germline CDR1 reads SGDLS; CDR2 reads YYNGEE. The CDR3 has 15 residues.

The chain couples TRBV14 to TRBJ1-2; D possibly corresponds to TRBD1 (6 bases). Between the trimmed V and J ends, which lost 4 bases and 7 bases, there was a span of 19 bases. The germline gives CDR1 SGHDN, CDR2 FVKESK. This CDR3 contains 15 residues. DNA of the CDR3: TGTGCCAGCAGCCCGCAGCGGGGGGCGACCCCTGGCTACACCTTC. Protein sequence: CASSPQRGATPGYTF.

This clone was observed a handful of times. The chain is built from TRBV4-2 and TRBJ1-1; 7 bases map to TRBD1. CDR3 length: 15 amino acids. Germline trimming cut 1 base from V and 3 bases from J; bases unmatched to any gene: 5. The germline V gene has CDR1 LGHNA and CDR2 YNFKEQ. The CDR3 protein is CASSQGDRADTEAFF. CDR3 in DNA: TGTGCCAGCAGCCAAGGCGACAGGGCGGACACTGAAGCTTTCTTT.

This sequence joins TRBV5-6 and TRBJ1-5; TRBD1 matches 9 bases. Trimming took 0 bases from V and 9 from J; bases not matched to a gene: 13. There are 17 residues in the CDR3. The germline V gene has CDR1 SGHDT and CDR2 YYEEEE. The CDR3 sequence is CASSLAIRTGATGPQHF. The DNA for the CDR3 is TGTGCCAGCAGCTTGGCCATCCGGACAGGGGCGACGGGGCCCCAGCATTTT.

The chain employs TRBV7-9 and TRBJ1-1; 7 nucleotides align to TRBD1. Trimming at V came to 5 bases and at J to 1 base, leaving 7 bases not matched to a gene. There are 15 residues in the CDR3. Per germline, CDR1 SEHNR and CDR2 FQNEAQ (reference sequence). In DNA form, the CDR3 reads TGTGCCAGCAGCCTGACGACAGGGTCGAACACTGAAGCTTTCTTT. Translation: CASSLTTGSNTEAFF.

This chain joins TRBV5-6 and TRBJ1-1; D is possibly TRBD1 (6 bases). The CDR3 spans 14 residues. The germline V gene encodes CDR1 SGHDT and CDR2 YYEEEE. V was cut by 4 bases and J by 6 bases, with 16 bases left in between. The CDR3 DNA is TGTGCCAGCAGCCTCGGGACCAGGGGCCCTGAAGCTTTCTTT. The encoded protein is CASSLGTRGPEAFF.

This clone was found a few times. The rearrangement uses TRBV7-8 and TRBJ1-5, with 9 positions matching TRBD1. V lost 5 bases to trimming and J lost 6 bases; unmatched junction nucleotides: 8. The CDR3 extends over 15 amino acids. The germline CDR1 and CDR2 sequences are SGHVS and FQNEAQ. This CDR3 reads CASSPDTGGRQPQHF. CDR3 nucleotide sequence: TGTGCCAGCAGCCCGGATACAGGGGGCCGTCAGCCCCAGCATTTT.